This T cell receptor beta chain was recovered during a study of blood T cell repertoires in COVID-19. This clone was counted only a few times. Profiled with immunoSEQ multiplex PCR; TCRdb holds only in-frame clones, not every one. The sample holds about 170,000 clones, over 70% seen once. The sample consisted of peripheral blood. The TCR originated in a woman aged 55-69 years with acute or convalescent COVID-19.

CDR3 loop: CASSGYRAVEGGTIYF. The CDR3 DNA is TGTGCCAGCAGTGGATATAGGGCGGTGGAGGGTGGCACCATATATTTT. V usage is TRBV25-1 and J usage is TRBJ1-3; D call uncertain. V lost 4 bases to trimming and J lost 9 bases, with 22 bases between them. The CDR3 totals 16 residues. Germline V gene lookup returns CDR1 MGHDK and CDR2 SYGVNS.